The source of this T cell receptor beta chain is a study of blood T cell repertoires in COVID-19. Overall study: Collection of acute and convalescent COVID-19 samples took place in the United States, Italy and Spain. Sources were T cells, B-cell-depleted T cells, or PBMCs; the material itself was cDNA or gDNA.

Trimming shortened V by 0 bases and J by 6 bases, and 16 bases separated the two germline ends. The germline V gene encodes CDR1 SGHNT and CDR2 YYREEE (reference sequence). There are 15 residues in the CDR3. In the study's own analysis: Nucleated cell counts were estimated from reference gene primer amplification. Assay: immunoSEQ multiplex PCR; the TCRdb copy retains only in-frame clones and omits some. The V and J calls and clone size come from that table; D and trimming were worked out from the DNA. Of some 240,000 clones listed, approximately 78% are singletons. Seattle patients were enrolled while actively infected and followed longitudinally.

Specimen: peripheral blood. This TCR derives from a woman aged 65 to 85 with COVID-19, enrolled during active disease. This sequence joins TRBV5-4 and TRBJ2-7; D ambiguous. In DNA form, the CDR3 reads TGTGCCAGCAGCTTGGACCGGCAAAAATCAGGCGAGCAGTACTTC. It codes for CASSLDRQKSGEQYF.